This T cell receptor (beta chain) was retrieved from a study of spatial heterogeneity in lung cancer. Sample share makes this clonotype medium-sized. Time point here: sample taken at primary tumor resection. All TCR cDNA molecules were individually tagged with a unique molecular identifier. From the 5' RACE reads, TCRdb called clonotypes with MiXCR, one entry per CDR3 protein. The sample includes about 3,700 distinct CDR3 sequences, roughly 10% seen only once; the top ten take 6.9%. The V end was cut by 2 bases, the J end by 2 bases, with 15 bases between. Germline loops: CDR1 LGHNA, CDR2 YSLEER. This CDR3 region has 16 residues.

The TCR was taken from a female donor with early-stage non-small cell lung cancer. V is TRBV4-3 and J is TRBJ2-5; possibly TRBD1 for D (6 bases). This specimen was normal lung tissue next to the tumor, taken at surgery. The chain's CDR3 is CASSQYRQQGQETQYF. CDR3 bases: TGCGCCAGCAGCCAATACCGCCAACAGGGACAAGAGACCCAGTACTTC.